Following are 21 T cell receptor beta chains from one sample sequenced in a study of blood T cell repertoires in COVID-19. Generated by immunoSEQ multiplex PCR, the TCRdb table keeps only in-frame clones and is missing some. The data contain roughly 280,000 clones, roughly 86% of them singletons. What was sequenced was peripheral blood. The receptors stem from a woman aged 30 to 39 with COVID-19, enrolled during active disease.

Only one count was recorded for this clone. The chain is built from TRBV11-3 and TRBJ2-7; 12 bases align to TRBD1. This CDR3 spans 15 amino acids. Germline CDR1 and CDR2: SGHNT and YENEEA. With 4 bases clipped from V and 3 bases from J, the junction kept 4 bases outside the gene matches. The CDR3 sequence: CASSSGTGGYYEQYF. CDR3 DNA: TGTGCCAGCAGCTCCGGGACAGGGGGCTACTACGAGCAGTACTTC.

The V call is TRBV5-4, the J call TRBJ2-2; a weak D match, TRBD1 (6 bases). The CDR3 covers 14 residues. Germline lookup yields CDR1 SGHNT and CDR2 YYREEE (reference sequence). V lost 4 bases, J lost 5 bases, and 12 bases lay in between. For the CDR3, the DNA is TGTGCCAGCAGCCCTTTCCAGGGGACCGGGGAGCTGTTTTTT. Translated, it gives CASSPFQGTGELFF.

The chain joins TRBV10-3 to TRBJ1-5, with 8 positions matching TRBD1. The V gene's germline CDR1 is ENHRY and CDR2 SYGVKD. The junction had 3 bases not matched to a gene; V was cut back by 2 bases and J by 6 bases. CDR3 length: 14 residues. CDR3 protein: CAISEGQGGQPQHF. CDR3 DNA sequence: TGTGCCATCAGTGAGGGACAGGGAGGTCAGCCCCAGCATTTT.

The chain carries TRBV25-1 and TRBJ2-7; maybe TRBD1 (5 bases). Trimming took 7 bases from V and 7 from J, leaving 11 bases between them. The CDR3 consists of 11 residues. The V gene's germline CDR1 is MGHDK and CDR2 SYGVNS. CDR3 protein: CASMVGAEQYF. The CDR3 DNA is TGTGCCAGCATGGTTGGGGCTGAGCAGTACTTC.

The chain employs TRBV5-1 and TRBJ1-1, with D maybe TRBD1 (6 bases). Germline loops: CDR1 SGHRS, CDR2 YFSETQ. The V end was cut by 0 bases, the J end by 6 bases, with 15 bases between. The length of the CDR3 is 15 residues. CDR3: CASSLAVGAGAEAFF. DNA of the CDR3: TGCGCCAGCAGCTTGGCTGTCGGGGCAGGGGCTGAAGCTTTCTTT. Supplemented by reference TRBV5-1 and TRBJ1-1, the full variable domain reads KAGVTQTPRYLIKTRGQQVTLSCSPISGHRSVSWYQQTPGQGLQFLFEYFSETQRNKGNFPGRFSGRQFSNSRSEMNVSTLELGDSALYLCASSLAVGAGAEAFFGQGTRLTVV.

This rearrangement joins TRBV5-4 to TRBJ2-1; TRBD2 aligns across 8 bases. Germline V gene sequence: CDR1 SGHNT, CDR2 YYREEE (reference sequence). With 0 bases clipped from V and 9 bases from J, the junction kept 8 bases outside the gene matches. CDR3 length: 15 amino acids. CDR3 sequence: CASSLGRGARGEQFF. The DNA of the CDR3 is TGTGCCAGCAGCTTGGGGCGGGGGGCGAGGGGTGAGCAGTTCTTC. The variable domain in full, with the rest retrieved from reference TRBV5-4 and TRBJ2-1, is ETGVTQSPTHLIKTRGQQVTLRCSSQSGHNTVSWYQQALGQGPQFIFQYYREEENGRGNFPPRFSGLQFPNYSSELNVNALELDDSALYLCASSLGRGARGEQFFGPGTRLTVL.

The chain is built from TRBV18 and TRBJ1-6; D perhaps matches TRBD1 (5 bases). With 3 bases removed from V and 1 base from J, the gap between germline ends came to 7 bases. CDR1 and CDR2 from the germline V gene are KGHSH and LQKENI. The CDR3 spans 15 residues. The CDR3 here is CASSPGGSYNSPLHF. CDR3 DNA: TGTGCCAGCTCACCGGGGGGTTCCTATAATTCACCCCTCCACTTT.

V and J are TRBV29-1 and TRBJ1-2; unclear D gene. Trimming pared 0 bases from V and 4 bases from J, leaving 9 bases between. Germline V gene sequence: CDR1 SQVTM, CDR2 ANQGSEA. The CDR3 extends over 13 amino acids. In DNA, the CDR3 is TGCAGCGTTGAAGAGGCGGCACCCTATGGCTACACCTTC. Protein sequence: CSVEEAAPYGYTF.

V usage is TRBV7-2 and J usage is TRBJ2-1, with 9 bases lining up with TRBD2. The CDR3 runs 15 residues. The trim removed 0 bases at V and 10 bases at J, leaving 7 bases unmatched. Germline values: CDR1 SGHTA, CDR2 FQGNSA. As DNA, the CDR3 is TGTGCCAGCAGCTTAGCCTTGAATAGCGGGAGCGAGCAGTTCTTC. Amino acid sequence: CASSLALNSGSEQFF. Full variable domain (missing parts from reference TRBV7-2 and TRBJ2-1): GAGVSQSPSNKVTEKGKDVELRCDPISGHTALYWYRQSLGQGLEFLIYFQGNSAPDKSGLPSDRFSAERTGGSVSTLTIQRTQQEDSAVYLCASSLALNSGSEQFFGPGTRLTVL.

This clone was detected only a few times. The chain employs TRBV5-4 and TRBJ1-1; 7 bases agree with TRBD1. The germline gives CDR1 SGHNT, CDR2 YYREEE (reference sequence). V shed 4 bases, J shed 2 bases, and the junction held 8 bases outside the gene matches. The CDR3 runs to 15 residues. CDR3 coding DNA: TGTGCCAGCAGCAGGCCGGGACAGCCAAACACTGAAGCTTTCTTT. It codes for CASSRPGQPNTEAFF.

J is TRBJ1-2 and V is TRBV6-6; TRBD1 matches at 10 bases. The length of the CDR3 is 13 residues. Germline CDR1 and CDR2: MNHNY and SVGAGI (reference sequence). Losses at the gene ends were 5 bases for V and 6 bases for J; bases not matched to a gene: 3. The DNA for the CDR3 is TGTGCCAGCAGTGACGGACAGGGGGATGGCTACACCTTC. It is translated as CASSDGQGDGYTF.

The V gene is TRBV19, the J gene TRBJ1-5; D gene ambiguous. Trimming stripped 3 bases from V and 6 bases from J, with 18 bases between. This CDR3 region has 16 residues. CDR1 is LNHDA, CDR2 SQIVND, per germline (reference sequence). CDR3 sequence reads: CASSISGSHRGQPQHF. The CDR3, as DNA: TGTGCCAGTAGTATTTCGGGCAGTCATCGGGGTCAGCCCCAGCATTTT.

V and J are TRBV5-1 and TRBJ2-7, with TRBD1 matching 11 bases. Germline trimming cut 4 bases from V and 7 bases from J; bases unmatched to any gene: 10. CDR1 and CDR2 from the germline V gene are SGHRS and YFSETQ. This CDR3 comprises 15 residues. CDR3 sequence: CASSVGQGVVEEQYF. The CDR3 DNA reads as TGCGCCAGCAGCGTGGGACAGGGGGTAGTTGAAGAGCAGTACTTC.

This chain connects TRBV15 to TRBJ2-2; no definite D call. The CDR3 runs 13 residues. V lost 3 bases, J lost 5 bases, and 7 bases lay in between. In germline, CDR1 is LNHNV, CDR2 YYDKDF (reference sequence). CDR3 amino acids: CATSRAATGELFF. The CDR3, as DNA: TGTGCCACCAGCAGGGCAGCGACCGGGGAGCTGTTTTTT.

This clone was seen more than once but under ten times. The J gene is TRBJ1-1, the V gene TRBV5-1; D unclear. This CDR3 has 14 amino acids. Germline V gene sequence: CDR1 SGHRS, CDR2 YFSETQ. V was shortened by 0 bases and J by 3 bases, with 9 bases between the two germline ends. The CDR3 loop is CASSLGEGDTEAFF. As DNA, the CDR3 is TGCGCCAGCAGCTTGGGGGAGGGTGACACTGAAGCTTTCTTT.

This chain links TRBV6-5 with TRBJ2-2; 7 bases line up with TRBD1. The CDR3 is 14 amino acids. V lost 3 bases and J lost 6; bases outside the gene matches: 4. From germline, CDR1 is MNHEY and CDR2 SVGAGI. The CDR3 DNA reads as TGTGCCAGCAGTTATTCTCAGGGGGCCGGGGAGCTGTTTTTT. It is translated as CASSYSQGAGELFF.

This sequence joins TRBV6-5 and TRBJ1-6; tentatively, D is TRBD1 (5 bases). Germline CDR1 reads MNHEY; CDR2 reads SVGAGI. Trimming stripped 6 bases from V and 5 bases from J, with 11 bases between. This CDR3 has 14 amino acids. Here the CDR3 reads CASRLATDNSPLHF. CDR3 DNA: TGTGCCAGCAGACTCGCGACAGATAATTCACCCCTCCACTTT.

The V call is TRBV6-2 or TRBV6-3, the J call TRBJ2-5; possible D gene TRBD1, 7 bases. CDR1 is MNHEY and CDR2 is SVGEGT in the germline V gene. V shed 5 bases and J shed 0 bases, with 31 bases lying between them. CDR3 size: 21 residues. CDR3 in DNA: TGTGCCAGCAGTCGGAAGTTAAGACAGGGCGTTGGGTGGAGGGACCAAGAGACCCAGTACTTC. Translated: CASSRKLRQGVGWRDQETQYF.

This clone was found a few times. This chain links TRBV6-2 or TRBV6-3 with TRBJ2-7, with 10 bases fitting TRBD1. The germline CDR1 and CDR2 sequences are MNHEY and SVGEGT. V shed 5 bases and J 4 bases; nucleotides not matched to a gene: 8. The CDR3 has 15 amino acids. The CDR3 nucleotides are TGTGCCAGCAGTAGCGGACAGGGGGTATCGTACGAGCAGTACTTC. This sequence encodes CASSSGQGVSYEQYF.

A note on this clone: The same CDR3 also results from other DNA sequences found in this sample. This chain links TRBV28 with TRBJ1-2; TRBD1 matches 7 bases. The V gene end was trimmed by 6 bases and the J gene end by 5 bases; junction bases not matched to a gene: 6. Germline CDR1 and CDR2: MDHEN and SYDVKM. CDR3 size: 13 residues. The CDR3 loop is CASSGTVIYGYTF. CDR3 DNA sequence: TGTGCCAGCAGCGGGACAGTTATTTATGGCTACACCTTC.

V and J are TRBV6-1 and TRBJ2-1; D is possibly TRBD2 (6 bases). Germline lookup yields CDR1 MNHNS and CDR2 SASEGT. Deletions cut 2 bases from V and 9 bases from J, with 14 bases between. The CDR3 is 14 amino acids. CDR3 amino acids: CASSELATRGEQFF. The CDR3 nucleotides read TGTGCCAGCAGTGAACTAGCGACGCGGGGTGAGCAGTTCTTC.